The present T cell receptor beta chain was sequenced within a study of cytomegalovirus exposure and HLA in healthy donors. A multiplex PCR was run with 60 Vbeta primers and 13 Jbeta primers. Some clones are missing from TCRdb's copy, which holds only in-frame ones; the method was immunoSEQ multiplex PCR. The sample lists roughly 98,000 clones, about 80% occurring once. There are 19 residues in the CDR3. The receptor comes from a man in his forties in good health and CMV-seronegative. The gene calls are TRBV21-1 and TRBJ1-5; whether TRBD1, the table's D call, matches the DNA was not checked. TRBV21-1 is a pseudogene. The specimen sequenced was PBMCs. The CDR3 DNA reads as TGTGCCAGCAGCACATCTGGACAGGGGAAGCTCTATTGCCATCAGCCCCAGCATTTT. Amino acids: CASSTSGQGKLYCHQPQHF.